This T cell receptor (beta chain) came from a study of blood T cell repertoires in COVID-19. Study summary: Some COVID-19 samples were acute and others convalescent; all came from the United States, Italy and Spain. PBMCs, B-cell-depleted T cells, or T cells provided the cDNA or gDNA that made up the material.

Per the germline V gene, CDR1 is LNHDA and CDR2 is SQIVND (reference sequence). V lost 5 bases, J lost 2 bases, and 16 bases lay in between. The CDR3 runs to 16 residues. Original processing notes: Quantification of nucleated cells was approximated via reference gene primer amplification. Libraries were prepared by immunoSEQ multiplex PCR; TCRdb keeps only in-frame clonotypes and omits some of them. V and J calls and clone size are as listed in that table; D and trimming were resolved from the DNA. This sample yields more than 150,000 clones, of which 90% are seen a single time; about 0.58% belongs to the top ten.

This TCR was sampled from a man aged 50 to 60 with acute or convalescent COVID-19. The source material was peripheral blood. The genes are TRBV19 and TRBJ1-5; D may be TRBD1 (6 bases). CDR3 residues: CASSSQGSEGNQPQHF. The CDR3 DNA reads as TGTGCCAGTAGTTCACAGGGAAGTGAGGGCAATCAGCCCCAGCATTTT.